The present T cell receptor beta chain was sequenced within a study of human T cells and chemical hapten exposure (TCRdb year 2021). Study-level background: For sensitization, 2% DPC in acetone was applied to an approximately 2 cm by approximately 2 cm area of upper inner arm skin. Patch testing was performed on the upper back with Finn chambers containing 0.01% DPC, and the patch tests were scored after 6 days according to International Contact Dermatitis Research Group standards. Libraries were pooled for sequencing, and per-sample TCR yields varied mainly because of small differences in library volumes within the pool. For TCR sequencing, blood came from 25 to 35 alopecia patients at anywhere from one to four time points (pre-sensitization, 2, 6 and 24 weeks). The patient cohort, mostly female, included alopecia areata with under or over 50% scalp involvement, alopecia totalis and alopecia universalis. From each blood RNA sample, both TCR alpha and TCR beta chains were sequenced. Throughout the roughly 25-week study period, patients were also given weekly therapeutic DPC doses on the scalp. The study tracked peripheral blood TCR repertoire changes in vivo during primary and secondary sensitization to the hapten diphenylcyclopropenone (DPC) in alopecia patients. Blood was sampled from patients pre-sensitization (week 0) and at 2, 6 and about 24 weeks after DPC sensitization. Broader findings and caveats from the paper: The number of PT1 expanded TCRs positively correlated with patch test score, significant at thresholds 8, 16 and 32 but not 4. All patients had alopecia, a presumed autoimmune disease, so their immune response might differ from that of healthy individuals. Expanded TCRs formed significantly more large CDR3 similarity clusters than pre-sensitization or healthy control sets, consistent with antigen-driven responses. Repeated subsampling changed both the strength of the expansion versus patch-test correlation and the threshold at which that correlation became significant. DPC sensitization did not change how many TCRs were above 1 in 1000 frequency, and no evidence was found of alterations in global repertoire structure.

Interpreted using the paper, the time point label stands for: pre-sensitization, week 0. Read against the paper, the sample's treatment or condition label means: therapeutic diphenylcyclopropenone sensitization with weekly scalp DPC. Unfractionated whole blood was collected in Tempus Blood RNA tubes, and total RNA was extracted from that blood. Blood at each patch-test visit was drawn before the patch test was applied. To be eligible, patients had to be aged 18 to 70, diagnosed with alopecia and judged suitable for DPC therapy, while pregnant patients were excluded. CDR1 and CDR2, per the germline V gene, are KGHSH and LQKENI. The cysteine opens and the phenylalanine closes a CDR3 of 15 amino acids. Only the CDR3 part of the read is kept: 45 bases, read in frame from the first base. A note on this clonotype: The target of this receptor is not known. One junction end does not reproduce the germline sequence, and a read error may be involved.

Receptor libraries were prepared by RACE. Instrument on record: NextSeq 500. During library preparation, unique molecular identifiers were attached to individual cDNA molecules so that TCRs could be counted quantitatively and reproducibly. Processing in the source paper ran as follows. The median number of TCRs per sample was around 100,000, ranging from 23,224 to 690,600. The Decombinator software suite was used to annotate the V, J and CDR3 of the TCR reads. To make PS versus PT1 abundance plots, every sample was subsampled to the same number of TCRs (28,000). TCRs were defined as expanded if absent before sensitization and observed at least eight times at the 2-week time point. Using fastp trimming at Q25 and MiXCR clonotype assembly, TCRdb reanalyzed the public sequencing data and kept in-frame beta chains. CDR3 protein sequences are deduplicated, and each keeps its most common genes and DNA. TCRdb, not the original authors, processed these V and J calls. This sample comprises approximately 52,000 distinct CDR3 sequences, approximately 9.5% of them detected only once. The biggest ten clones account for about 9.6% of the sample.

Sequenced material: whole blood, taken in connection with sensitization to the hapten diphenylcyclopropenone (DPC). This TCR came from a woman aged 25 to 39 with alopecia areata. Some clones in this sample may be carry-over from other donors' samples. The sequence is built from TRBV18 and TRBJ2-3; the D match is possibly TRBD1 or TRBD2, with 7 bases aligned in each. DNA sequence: TGTGCCAGCTCACCCGTGCCCGGGGGGACAGATACGCAGTACTTT. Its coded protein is CASSPVPGGTDTQYF.